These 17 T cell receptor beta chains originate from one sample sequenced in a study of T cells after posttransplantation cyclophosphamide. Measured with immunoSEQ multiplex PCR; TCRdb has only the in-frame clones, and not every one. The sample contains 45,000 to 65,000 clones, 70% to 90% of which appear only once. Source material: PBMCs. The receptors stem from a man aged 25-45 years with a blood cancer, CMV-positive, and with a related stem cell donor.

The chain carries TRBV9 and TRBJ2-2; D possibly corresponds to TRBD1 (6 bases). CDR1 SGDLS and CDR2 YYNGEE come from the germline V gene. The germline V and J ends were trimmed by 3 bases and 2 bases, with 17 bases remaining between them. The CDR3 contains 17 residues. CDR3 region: CASSANRDTPNTGELFF. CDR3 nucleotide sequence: TGTGCCAGCAGCGCGAACCGGGACACCCCTAACACCGGGGAGCTGTTTTTT.

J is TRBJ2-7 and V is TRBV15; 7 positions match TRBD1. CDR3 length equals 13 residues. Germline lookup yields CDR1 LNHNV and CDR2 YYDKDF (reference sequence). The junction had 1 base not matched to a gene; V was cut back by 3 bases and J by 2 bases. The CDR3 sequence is CATSRGQPYEQYF. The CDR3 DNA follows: TGTGCCACCAGCAGGGGACAGCCCTACGAGCAGTACTTC.

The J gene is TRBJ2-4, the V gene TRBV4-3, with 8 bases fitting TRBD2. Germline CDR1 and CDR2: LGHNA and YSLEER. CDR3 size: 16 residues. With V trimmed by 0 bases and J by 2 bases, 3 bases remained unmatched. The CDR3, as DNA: TGCGCCAGCAGCCAAGAGGATAGCGGGACCAAAAACATTCAGTACTTC. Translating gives CASSQEDSGTKNIQYF.

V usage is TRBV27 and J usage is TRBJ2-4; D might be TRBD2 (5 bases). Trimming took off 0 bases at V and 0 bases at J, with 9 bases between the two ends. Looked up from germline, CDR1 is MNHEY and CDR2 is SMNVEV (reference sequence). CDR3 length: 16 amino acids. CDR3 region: CASSLSPGLAKNIQYF. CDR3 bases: TGTGCCAGCAGTTTATCGCCGGGGTTAGCCAAAAACATTCAGTACTTC.

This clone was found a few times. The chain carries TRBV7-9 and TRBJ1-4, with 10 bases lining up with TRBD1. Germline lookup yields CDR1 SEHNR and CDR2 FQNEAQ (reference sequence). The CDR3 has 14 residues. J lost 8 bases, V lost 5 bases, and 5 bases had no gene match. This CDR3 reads CASSLRTGGEKLFF. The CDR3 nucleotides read TGTGCCAGCAGCCTCCGGACAGGGGGGGAAAAACTGTTTTTT.

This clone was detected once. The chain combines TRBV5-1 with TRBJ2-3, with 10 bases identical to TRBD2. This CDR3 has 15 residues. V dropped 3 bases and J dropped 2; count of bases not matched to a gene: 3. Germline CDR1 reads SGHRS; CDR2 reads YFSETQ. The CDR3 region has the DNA TGCGCCAGCAGCTCGGGGACTAGCGTCACAGATACGCAGTATTTT. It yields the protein CASSSGTSVTDTQYF.

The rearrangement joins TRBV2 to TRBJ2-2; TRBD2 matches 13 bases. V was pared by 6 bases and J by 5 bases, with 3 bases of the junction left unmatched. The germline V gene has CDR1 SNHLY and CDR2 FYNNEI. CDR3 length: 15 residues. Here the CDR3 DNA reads TGTGCCAGCAGCGGGACTAGCGGGACGACCGGGGAGCTGTTTTTT. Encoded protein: CASSGTSGTTGELFF.

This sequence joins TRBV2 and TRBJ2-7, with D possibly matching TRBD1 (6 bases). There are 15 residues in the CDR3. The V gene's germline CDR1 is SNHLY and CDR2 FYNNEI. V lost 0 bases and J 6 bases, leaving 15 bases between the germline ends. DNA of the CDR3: TGTGCCAGCAGTGAAGCAGGGAACAGGGTGGGCGAGCAGTACTTC. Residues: CASSEAGNRVGEQYF.

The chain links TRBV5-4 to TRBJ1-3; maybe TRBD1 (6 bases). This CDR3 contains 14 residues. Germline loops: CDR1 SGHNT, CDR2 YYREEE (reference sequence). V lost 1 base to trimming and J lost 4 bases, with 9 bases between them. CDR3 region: CASSLQGSGNTIYF. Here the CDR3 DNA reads TGTGCCAGCAGCTTGCAGGGGTCAGGAAACACCATATATTTT.

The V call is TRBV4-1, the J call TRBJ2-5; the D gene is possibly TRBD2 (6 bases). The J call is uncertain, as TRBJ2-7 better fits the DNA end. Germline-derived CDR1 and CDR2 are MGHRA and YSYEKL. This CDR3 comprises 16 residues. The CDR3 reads CASSSRWGVGSYEQYF. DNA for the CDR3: TGCGCCAGCAGCTCAAGATGGGGGGTGGGCTCCTACGAGCAGTACTTC.

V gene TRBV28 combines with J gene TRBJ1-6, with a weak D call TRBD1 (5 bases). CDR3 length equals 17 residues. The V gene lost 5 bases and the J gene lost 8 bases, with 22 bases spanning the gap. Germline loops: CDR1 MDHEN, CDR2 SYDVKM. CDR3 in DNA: TGTGCCAGCAGTAAACCGCTAACCGGGACGGGGGATTCACCCCTCCACTTT. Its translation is CASSKPLTGTGDSPLHF.

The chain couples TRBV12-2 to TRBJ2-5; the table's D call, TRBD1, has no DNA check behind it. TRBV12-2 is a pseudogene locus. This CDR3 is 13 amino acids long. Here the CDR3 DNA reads TGTGCAAGTCGCTTTAGGGGAAAAGAGACCCAGTACTTC. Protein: CASRFRGKETQYF.

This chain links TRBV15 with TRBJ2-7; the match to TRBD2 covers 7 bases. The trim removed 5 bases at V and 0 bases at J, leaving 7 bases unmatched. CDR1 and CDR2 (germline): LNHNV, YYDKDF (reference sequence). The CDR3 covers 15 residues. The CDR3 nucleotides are TGTGCCACCAGCCCTGGACTAGAATTCTCCTACGAGCAGTACTTC. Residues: CATSPGLEFSYEQYF.

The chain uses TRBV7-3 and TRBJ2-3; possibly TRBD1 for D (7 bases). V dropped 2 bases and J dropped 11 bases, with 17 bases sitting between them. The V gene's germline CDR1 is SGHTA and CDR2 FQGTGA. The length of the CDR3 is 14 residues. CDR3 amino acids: CASSLEGAGRVQYF. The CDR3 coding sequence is TGTGCCAGCAGCTTAGAGGGGGCGGGAAGAGTGCAGTATTTT. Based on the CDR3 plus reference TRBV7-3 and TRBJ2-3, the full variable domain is GAGVSQTPSNKVTEKGKYVELRCDPISGHTALYWYRQSLGQGPEFLIYFQGTGAADDSGLPNDRFFAVRPEGSVSTLKIQRTERGDSAVYLCASSLEGAGRVQYFGPGTRLTVL.

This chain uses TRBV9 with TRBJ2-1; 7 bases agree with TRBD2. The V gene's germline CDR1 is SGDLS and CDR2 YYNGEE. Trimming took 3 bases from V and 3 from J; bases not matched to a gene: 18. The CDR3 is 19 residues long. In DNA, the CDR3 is TGTGCCAGCAGCGCAACCACCCTGGGGGGGTCGAGGAACTACAATGAGCAGTTCTTC. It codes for CASSATTLGGSRNYNEQFF.

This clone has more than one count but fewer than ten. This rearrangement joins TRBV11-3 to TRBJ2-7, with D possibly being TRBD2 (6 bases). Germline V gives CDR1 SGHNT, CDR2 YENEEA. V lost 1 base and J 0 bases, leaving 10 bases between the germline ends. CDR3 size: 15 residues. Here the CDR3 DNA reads TGTGCCAGCAGCTTAGCGGGGGATGGCTCCTACGAGCAGTACTTC. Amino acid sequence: CASSLAGDGSYEQYF. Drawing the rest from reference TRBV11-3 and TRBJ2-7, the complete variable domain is EAGVVQSPRYKIIEKKQPVAFWCNPISGHNTLYWYLQNLGQGPELLIRYENEEAVDDSQLPKDRFSAERLKGVDSTLKIQPAELGDSAVYLCASSLAGDGSYEQYFGPGTRLTVT.

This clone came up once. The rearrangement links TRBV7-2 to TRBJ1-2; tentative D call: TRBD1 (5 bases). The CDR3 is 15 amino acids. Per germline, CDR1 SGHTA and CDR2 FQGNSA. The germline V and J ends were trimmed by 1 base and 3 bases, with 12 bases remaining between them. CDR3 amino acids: CASSLVQGVDYGYTF. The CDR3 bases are TGTGCCAGCAGCTTAGTGCAGGGTGTAGACTATGGCTACACCTTC.